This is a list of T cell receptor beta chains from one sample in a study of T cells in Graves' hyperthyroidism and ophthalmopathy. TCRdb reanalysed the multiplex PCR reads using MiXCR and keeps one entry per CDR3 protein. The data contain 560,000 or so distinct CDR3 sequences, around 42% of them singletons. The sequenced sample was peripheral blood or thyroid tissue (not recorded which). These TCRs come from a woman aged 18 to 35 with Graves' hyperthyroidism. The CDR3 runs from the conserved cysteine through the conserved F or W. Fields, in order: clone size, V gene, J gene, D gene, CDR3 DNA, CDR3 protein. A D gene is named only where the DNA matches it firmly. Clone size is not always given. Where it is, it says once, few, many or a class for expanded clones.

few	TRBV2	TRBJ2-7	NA	TGTGCCAGCAGCGCCGGGAGTTCCCTTTACGAGCAGTACTTC	CASSAGSSLYEQYF
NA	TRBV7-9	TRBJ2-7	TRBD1	TGTGCCAGCAGCTTAGTAGGGACAGGGAAGTACGAGCAGTACTTC	CASSLVGTGKYEQYF
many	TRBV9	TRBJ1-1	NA	TGTGCCAGCAGCAAATCCAGGGGGAACACTGAAGCTTTCTTT	CASSKSRGNTEAFF
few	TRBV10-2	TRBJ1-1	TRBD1	TGCGCCAGCAGAGTCCGGGACAGGGAGAACACTGAAGCTTTCTTT	CASRVRDRENTEAFF
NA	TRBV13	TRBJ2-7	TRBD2	TGTGCCAGCAGCCGCCTAGCGGGCGACTCCTACGAGCAGTACTTC	CASSRLAGDSYEQYF
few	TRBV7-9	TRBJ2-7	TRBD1	TGTGCCAGCAGACCCCCGGGACAGCCCTCCTACGAGCAGTACTTC	CASRPPGQPSYEQYF
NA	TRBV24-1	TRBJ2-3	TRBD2	TGTGCCACCAGTGATTTGCATGGCGGGAGTGGCGCAGATACGCAGTATTTT	CATSDLHGGSGADTQYF
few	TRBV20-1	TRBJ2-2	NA	TGCAGTGCTAGGATCGGCACCTCGATCGGGGGGGAGCTGTTTTTT	CSARIGTSIGGELFF
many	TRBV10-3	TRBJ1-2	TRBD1	TGTGCCATCAGTGAGGGAAGGACAGGGGATATCTATGGCTACACCTTC	CAISEGRTGDIYGYTF
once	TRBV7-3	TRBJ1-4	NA	TGTGCCAGCAGCCCCGGCAGGGGCGTAACTAATGAAAAACTGTTTTTT	CASSPGRGVTNEKLFF
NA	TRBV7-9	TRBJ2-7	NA	TGTGCCAGCAGCTTAATTACCCAGACTAGGACAGCGGGTTTGTCCTACGAGCAGTACTTC	CASSLITQTRTAGLSYEQYF
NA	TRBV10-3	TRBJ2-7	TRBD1	TGTGCCATCAGTGAGCCGGGACAGGTCAGGGGCTACGAGCAGTACTTC	CAISEPGQVRGYEQYF
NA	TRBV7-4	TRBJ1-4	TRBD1	TGTGCCAGCAGCTTCTTTGTGACAGGGGGTGGTGGAAAACTGTTTTTT	CASSFFVTGGGGKLFF
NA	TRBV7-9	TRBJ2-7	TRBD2	TGTGCCAGCAGCTTCCTAGCGGGAGGGCAGGGCGAGCAGTACTTC	CASSFLAGGQGEQYF
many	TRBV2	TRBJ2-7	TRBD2	TGTGCCAGCAGCCCGGCGACTAGCCCTTACGAGCAGTACTTC	CASSPATSPYEQYF
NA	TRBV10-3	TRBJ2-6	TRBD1	TGTGCCAGGATAGGGACAGGGGGCGCTGGGGCCAACGTCCTGACTTTC	CARIGTGGAGANVLTF
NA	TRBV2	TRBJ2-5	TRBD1	TGTGCCAGCAGTCGAACCAGGGGGAAGGTAGAGACCCAGTACTTC	CASSRTRGKVETQYF
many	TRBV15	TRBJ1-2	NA	TGTGCCACCAGCAGGTTAGGGGACCGGGCCTATGGCTACACCTTC	CATSRLGDRAYGYTF
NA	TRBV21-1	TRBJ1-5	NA	TGTGCCAGCAGCAACCGACAGGGTGAGAATCAGCCCCAGCATTTT	CASSNRQGENQPQHF
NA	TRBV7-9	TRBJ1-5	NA	TGTGCCAGTAGTCCGTGGGTCCAGCCCCAGCATTTT	CASSPWVQPQHF
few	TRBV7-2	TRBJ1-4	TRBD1	TGTGCCAGCAGCTCATACAGGGGTGAAAAACTGTTTTTT	CASSSYRGEKLFF
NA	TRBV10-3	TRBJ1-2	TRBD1	TGTGCCATCAGGACAGGGGCCAACTATGGCTACACCTTC	CAIRTGANYGYTF
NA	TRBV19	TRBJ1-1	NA	TGCGCCAGCAGTGGGTCATCTTGGAACACTGAAGCTTTCTTT	CASSGSSWNTEAFF
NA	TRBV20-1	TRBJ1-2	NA	TGCAGTACTAATGTGGATGGCTACACCTTC	CSTNVDGYTF
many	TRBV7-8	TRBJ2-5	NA	TGTGCCAGCAACCAAGTAAATGCGGAAGAGACCCAGTACTTC	CASNQVNAEETQYF
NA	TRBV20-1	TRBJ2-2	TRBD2	TGCAGTGCCCGAGGACTAGCGGGCGTGAACACCGGGGAGCTGTTTTTT	CSARGLAGVNTGELFF
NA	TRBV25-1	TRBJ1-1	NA	TGTGCCAGCAGAGCGCGTTCAGGGGATACTGAAGCTTTCTTT	CASRARSGDTEAFF